This T cell receptor (beta chain) came from a study of graft-versus-host responses after intestinal transplantation. Overall study results and limits: Elevated graft-versus-host to host-versus-graft clonal ratios in allografts were recorded for patients with graft-donor T cell macrochimerism. GvH clone levels peaked in circulation, and this peak was associated with early post-transplant HvG declines.

A word on this clone: Its cognate antigen is unknown.

With 4 bases clipped from V and 5 bases from J, the junction kept 8 bases outside the gene matches. This CDR3 spans 15 amino acids. Germline V CDR1 and CDR2: SGHTS, YDEGEE. Data came from immunoSEQ multiplex PCR; TCRdb stores just in-frame clones and leaves some out. The table includes roughly 81,000 clones, roughly four fifths detected once. The chain couples TRBV5-8 to TRBJ2-5; 10 nucleotides line up with TRBD2. This sequence originates from a human donor who received an intestinal transplant. The starting material was unstimulated CD4+ T cells sorted from spleen or lymph node cells, obtained before intestinal transplant. CDR3 region: CASSDGLAAWETQYF. The DNA of the CDR3 is TGTGCCAGCAGCGACGGACTAGCGGCTTGGGAGACCCAGTACTTC.